The 19 T cell receptor beta chains below were found in one sample sequenced in a study of cytomegalovirus exposure and HLA in healthy donors. The study ran its PCR with 60 Vbeta and 13 Jbeta primers. The assay was immunoSEQ multiplex PCR, and TCRdb's table has in-frame clones only and misses some. The data show 110,000 or so clones, with over 65% seen just once and 2.5% held by the top ten. Material for sequencing was PBMCs. The source of these receptors is a woman between 18 and 29 years old in good health and CMV-seronegative.

This chain joins TRBV7-8 and TRBJ2-7; TRBD2 matches 8 bases. The CDR3 sequence is 17 residues long. Trimming removed 1 base from V and 3 bases from J; junction bases left unmatched: 11. Germline CDR1 is SGHVS and CDR2 is FQNEAQ. The CDR3 nucleotides read TGTGCCAGCAGCTTAGTAGGCCCTAGCGGGTTCTACTACGAGCAGTACTTC. Protein: CASSLVGPSGFYYEQYF.

The chain employs TRBV7-6 and TRBJ1-1; tentative D call: TRBD1 (5 bases). This CDR3 contains 19 residues. The germline V gene has CDR1 SGHVS and CDR2 FNYEAQ. Trimming took off 1 base at V and 0 bases at J, with 21 bases between the two ends. The CDR3 DNA sequence: TGTGCCAGCAGCTTAGGGCCACACATCAGGGCGGGGCTGAACACTGAAGCTTTCTTT. Encoded protein: CASSLGPHIRAGLNTEAFF.

The chain combines TRBV7-9 with TRBJ1-1; D is uncertain. From germline, CDR1 is SEHNR and CDR2 FQNEAQ (reference sequence). The CDR3 extends over 14 amino acids. Trimming took 4 bases from V and 1 from J, leaving 10 bases between them. CDR3 sequence reads: CASSYILSNTEAFF. CDR3 sequence (DNA): TGTGCCAGCAGCTACATCCTTTCGAACACTGAAGCTTTCTTT.

The V and J genes are TRBV5-1 and TRBJ1-4, with TRBD1 as a possible D gene (6 bases). This CDR3 is built from 16 residues. CDR1 is SGHRS, CDR2 YFSETQ, per germline. With 4 bases removed from V and 4 bases from J, the gap between germline ends came to 17 bases. CDR3 sequence: CASSERQATNNEKLFF. CDR3 nucleotides: TGCGCCAGCAGCGAACGACAGGCGACTAATAATGAAAAACTGTTTTTT.

The chain employs TRBV6-5 and TRBJ1-2; 7 bases line up with TRBD1. Germline loops: CDR1 MNHEY, CDR2 SVGAGI. This CDR3 is built from 15 residues. Trimming at V came to 2 bases and at J to 3 bases, leaving 6 bases not matched to a gene. CDR3 sequence: CASSYVRDRHYGYTF. The CDR3, as DNA: TGTGCCAGCAGTTACGTCCGGGACAGACACTATGGCTACACCTTC.

The chain is built from TRBV5-6 and TRBJ2-3; TRBD1 is a possible D gene (5 bases). Germline V lookup: CDR1 SGHDT, CDR2 YYEEEE. The length of the CDR3 is 16 residues. V was clipped by 2 bases and J by 1 base, with 14 bases between them. CDR3 amino acids: CASSFRVRLGTDTQYF. DNA for the CDR3: TGTGCCAGCAGCTTCAGGGTGCGATTAGGCACAGATACGCAGTATTTT.

The CDR3 is CASSTGLEAFF. CDR3 DNA: TGTGCCAGTAGTACAGGGCTTGAAGCTTTCTTT. The chain combines TRBV19 with TRBJ1-1, with D possibly being TRBD1 (5 bases). The CDR3 runs to 11 residues. Germline lookup yields CDR1 LNHDA and CDR2 SQIVND (reference sequence). V lost 4 bases and J lost 7, with 7 bases in between.

The V and J genes are TRBV5-8 and TRBJ1-5; 7 positions agree with TRBD1. Germline trimming cut 2 bases from V and 9 bases from J; bases unmatched to any gene: 8. The CDR3 sequence is 14 residues long. Germline V CDR1 and CDR2: SGHTS, YDEGEE. The CDR3 sequence: CASSFRDRAGPQHF. Written as DNA, the CDR3 is TGTGCCAGCAGCTTCCGGGACAGAGCTGGGCCCCAGCATTTT.

This chain uses TRBV11-2 with TRBJ1-4; perhaps TRBD1 as D (5 bases). The V gene's germline CDR1 is SGHAT and CDR2 FQNNGV. This CDR3 is 11 amino acids long. V gave up 5 bases and J gave up 15 bases, with 13 bases separating them. For the CDR3, the DNA is TGTGCCAGCAGCCGCGGAAGGGGCATGTTTTTT. Translation: CASSRGRGMFF.

This chain links TRBV7-8 with TRBJ1-1, with 7 positions matching TRBD1. V lost 5 bases, J lost 10 bases, and 16 bases stayed unmatched. The CDR3 sequence is 15 residues long. Germline V gives CDR1 SGHVS, CDR2 FQNEAQ. Written as DNA, the CDR3 is TGTGCCAGCAGCAACTCCGGGACAGTGGGGGGTGGAGCTTTCTTT. This encodes CASSNSGTVGGGAFF.

This clone has only a few counts. The CDR3 sequence: CASSRTLAGGAYEQYF. CDR3 bases: TGCGCCAGCAGCAGGACCTTAGCGGGAGGGGCCTACGAGCAGTACTTC. V gene TRBV5-1 combines with J gene TRBJ2-7; 11 bases agree with TRBD2. The V gene's germline CDR1 is SGHRS and CDR2 YFSETQ. The CDR3 runs 16 residues. The ends lost 4 bases at V and 2 bases at J; junction bases unmatched: 8.

The V gene is TRBV5-4, the J gene TRBJ2-1, with 9 bases that match TRBD2. CDR3 length equals 16 residues. V shed 3 bases and J 8 bases; nucleotides not matched to a gene: 12. CDR1 and CDR2 (germline): SGHNT, YYREEE (reference sequence). This CDR3 reads CASSYDGGGGYDEQFF. Written as DNA, the CDR3 is TGTGCCAGCAGCTACGACGGCGGGGGGGGGTACGATGAGCAGTTCTTC.

J is TRBJ1-1 and V is TRBV6-6; D uncertain. The CDR3 sequence is 12 residues long. In germline, CDR1 is MNHNY, CDR2 SVGAGI (reference sequence). V shed 6 bases and J shed 4 bases, with 9 bases lying between them. CDR3 nucleotides: TGTGCCAGCAGCCCCTTGAGCACTGAAGCTTTCTTT. It yields the protein CASSPLSTEAFF.

V and J are TRBV6-4 and TRBJ2-5, with a possible D match to TRBD2 (6 bases). CDR1 is MRHNA, CDR2 SNTAGT, per germline. The V and J ends lost 2 bases and 7 bases respectively, with 14 bases between them. This CDR3 has 14 residues. CDR3 sequence: CASSDQPGVGTQYF. In DNA form, the CDR3 reads TGTGCCAGCAGTGACCAGCCGGGGGTGGGGACCCAGTACTTC.

This chain joins TRBV10-2 and TRBJ2-7; 9 nucleotides align to TRBD2. Trimming removed 0 bases from V and 2 bases from J; junction bases left unmatched: 2. This CDR3 comprises 15 residues. Germline CDR1 reads WSHSY; CDR2 reads SAAADI. The CDR3 spells CASSESGGRAYEQYF. The CDR3 DNA follows: TGCGCCAGCAGTGAGTCTGGCGGGAGGGCCTACGAGCAGTACTTC.

This clone is a singleton in its sample. For the CDR3, the DNA is TGTGCCAGCAGCTTAGCTAGCGGGGCGAACACCGGGGAGCTGTTTTTT. Translating it yields CASSLASGANTGELFF. The chain employs TRBV7-8 and TRBJ2-2, with TRBD2 identical over 8 bases. Trimming removed 0 bases from V and 0 bases from J; junction bases left unmatched: 0. The germline V gene encodes CDR1 SGHVS and CDR2 FQNEAQ. The CDR3 is 16 residues long.

This rearrangement joins TRBV20-1 to TRBJ2-7; the D gene is possibly TRBD1 (5 bases). CDR1 DFQATT and CDR2 SNEGSKA come from the germline V gene (reference sequence). The V end lost 2 bases, the J end lost 9 bases, and 8 bases lay between the germline ends. CDR3 length: 10 amino acids. The CDR3 DNA follows: TGCAGTGCTAGACTTCAGGGGCAGTACTTC. This gives the protein CSARLQGQYF.

Note on this clone: Compared with germline, one end of the junction differs, possibly owing to a read error. The V gene is TRBV7-7, the J gene TRBJ1-3; D unclear. This CDR3 is built from 15 residues. Per germline, CDR1 SSHAT and CDR2 FNYEAQ (reference sequence). The CDR3 DNA is TGTGCTAGCAGCGTCGGGTCAAACTCTGGAAACACCATATATTTT. This encodes CASSVGSNSGNTIYF.

The chain joins TRBV20-1 to TRBJ2-5; a weak D match, TRBD1 (5 bases). Deletions cut 6 bases from V and 5 bases from J, with 10 bases between. CDR3 length: 11 residues. The germline gives CDR1 DFQATT, CDR2 SNEGSKA (reference sequence). The CDR3 spells CSAGLEETQYF. CDR3 coding DNA: TGCAGTGCGGGGCTAGAGGAGACCCAGTACTTC.